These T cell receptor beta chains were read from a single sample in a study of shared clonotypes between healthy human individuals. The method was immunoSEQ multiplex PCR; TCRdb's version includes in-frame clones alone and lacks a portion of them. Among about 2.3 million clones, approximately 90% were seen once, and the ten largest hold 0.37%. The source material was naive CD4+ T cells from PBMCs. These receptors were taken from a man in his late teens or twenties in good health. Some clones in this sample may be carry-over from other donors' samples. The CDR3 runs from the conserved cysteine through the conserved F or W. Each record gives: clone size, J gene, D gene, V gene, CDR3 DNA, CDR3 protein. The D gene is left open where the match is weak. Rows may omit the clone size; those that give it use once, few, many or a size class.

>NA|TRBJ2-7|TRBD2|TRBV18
TGTGCCAGCTCACCGGGACTAGCTGACGAGCAGTACTTC
CASSPGLADEQYF
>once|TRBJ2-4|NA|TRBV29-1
TGCAGCGTTGAACCTGCCCTAGCCAAAAACATTCAGTACTTC
CSVEPALAKNIQYF
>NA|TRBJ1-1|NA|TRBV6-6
TGTGCCAGCAGTTACTTTGGGAGTAACACTGAAGCTTTCTTT
CASSYFGSNTEAFF
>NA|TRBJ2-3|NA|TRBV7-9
TGTGCCAGCAGTTTGGGCGGGGCCCCAGATACGCAGTATTTT
CASSLGGAPDTQYF
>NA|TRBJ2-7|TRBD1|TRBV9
TGTGCCAGCAGCCCATCAGGGACAGTCTCCTACGAGCAGTACTTC
CASSPSGTVSYEQYF
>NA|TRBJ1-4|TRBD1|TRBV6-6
TGTGCCAGCAGCCCCCCGGGACAGGGGAGAGGAAAACTGTTTTTT
CASSPPGQGRGKLFF
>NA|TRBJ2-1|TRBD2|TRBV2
TGTGCCAGCAGTCCCCGGACTAGCGGGAAACAGACCAATGAGCAGTTCTTC
CASSPRTSGKQTNEQFF
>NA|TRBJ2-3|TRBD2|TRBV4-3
TGCGCCAGCAGCCAAGATTACAGGTCTAGCGGTAGCACAGATACGCAGTATTTT
CASSQDYRSSGSTDTQYF
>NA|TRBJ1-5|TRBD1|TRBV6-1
TGTGCCAGCAGTCCCCGGGACAGTTTGTATCAGCCCCAGCATTTT
CASSPRDSLYQPQHF
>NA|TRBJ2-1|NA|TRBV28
TGTGCCAGCAGTTTACGTCGTGGTGAGCAGTTCTTC
CASSLRRGEQFF
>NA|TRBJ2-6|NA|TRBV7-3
TGTGCCAGCAGGGTACAGGGAGACGGGGCCAACGTCCTGACTTTC
CASRVQGDGANVLTF
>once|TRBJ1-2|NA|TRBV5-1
TGCGCCAGCAGCTTGACAGGGCTGAACTATGGCTACACCTTC
CASSLTGLNYGYTF
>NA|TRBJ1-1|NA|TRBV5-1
TGCGCCAGCAGCTTGGGTGTGGGGGGCAGGGGCACTGAAGCTTTCTTT
CASSLGVGGRGTEAFF
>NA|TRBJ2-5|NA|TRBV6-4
TGTGCCAGCAGTGAAAGGGCGGGGTGGCAAGAGACCCAGTACTTC
CASSERAGWQETQYF
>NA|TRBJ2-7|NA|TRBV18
TGTGCCAGCTCACCACCAGGAGGATACGAGCAGTACTTC
CASSPPGGYEQYF
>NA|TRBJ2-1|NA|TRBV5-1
TGCGCCAGCAGCCCAACACTAGGCCCCTACAATGAGCAGTTCTTC
CASSPTLGPYNEQFF
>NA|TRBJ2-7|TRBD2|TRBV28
TGTGCCAGCAGTTCCCCCGGGACTAGCGGGAGAATCCTCGAGCAGTACTTC
CASSSPGTSGRILEQYF
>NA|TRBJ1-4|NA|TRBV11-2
TGTGCCAGCAGACCCGACAGGTTGAGAGAAAAACTGTTTTTT
CASRPDRLREKLFF